Presented here are 6 T cell receptor beta chains from one specimen sequenced in a study of blood T cell repertoires in COVID-19. Method: immunoSEQ multiplex PCR; TCRdb's copy keeps in-frame clones and lacks some. The sample has around 300,000 clones; roughly 89% are singletons. Sequenced: PBMCs or T cells enriched from blood (not recorded which). The source of these receptors is a woman aged 55-69 years who had recovered from COVID-19.

This clone appeared a single time. The chain joins TRBV2 to TRBJ2-2, with 9 bases fitting TRBD2. The junction had 2 bases not matched to a gene; V was cut back by 6 bases and J by 0 bases. Germline assignment: CDR1 SNHLY and CDR2 FYNNEI. CDR3 size: 15 residues. The CDR3, as DNA: TGTGCCAGCAGCCGGACTAGCGCGAACACCGGGGAGCTGTTTTTT. Its translation: CASSRTSANTGELFF.

The chain recombines TRBV28 with TRBJ1-1, with D unclear. Germline lookup yields CDR1 MDHEN and CDR2 SYDVKM. This CDR3 is built from 12 residues. The ends were cut back, 4 bases at V and 2 bases at J, with 5 bases in the middle. The CDR3 bases are TGTGCCAGCAGTTCGGTTAACACTGAAGCTTTCTTT. This encodes CASSSVNTEAFF.

The rearrangement uses TRBV28 and TRBJ2-7; 7 nucleotides match TRBD2. Germline loops: CDR1 MDHEN, CDR2 SYDVKM. Losses at the gene ends were 6 bases for V and 2 bases for J; bases not matched to a gene: 7. CDR3 length: 14 residues. CDR3 DNA: TGTGCCAGCAGATCCGGGACTAAAGCCTACGAGCAGTACTTC. This translates into CASRSGTKAYEQYF.

The chain couples TRBV6-5 to TRBJ2-7; 8 bases are a match to TRBD1. Germline CDR1 reads MNHEY; CDR2 reads SVGAGI. V trimming: 2 bases; J trimming: 0 bases; junction bases outside the gene matches: 3. The CDR3 sequence is 15 residues long. CDR3 DNA: TGTGCCAGCAGTTACACAGGGGGGAGCTCCTACGAGCAGTACTTC. It is translated as CASSYTGGSSYEQYF.

In this sample, this clone turned up a few times. This chain links TRBV2 with TRBJ2-3, with TRBD1 matching over 9 bases. Per germline, CDR1 SNHLY and CDR2 FYNNEI. This CDR3 has 15 residues. V lost 5 bases to trimming and J lost 2 bases; unmatched junction nucleotides: 5. CDR3 region: CASSPRTGATDTQYF. DNA for the CDR3: TGTGCCAGCAGTCCTCGGACAGGGGCCACAGATACGCAGTATTTT.

CDR3 sequence: CAWSVWDRANEQFF. The CDR3 nucleotides read TGTGCCTGGAGTGTCTGGGACAGGGCCAATGAGCAGTTCTTC. The J gene is TRBJ2-1, the V gene TRBV30, with 9 bases that match TRBD1. The germline V gene encodes CDR1 GTSNPN and CDR2 SVGIG (reference sequence). This CDR3 region has 14 residues. Trimming took 0 bases from V and 6 from J; bases not matched to a gene: 3. The whole variable domain, remainder taken from reference TRBV30 and TRBJ2-1, is SQTIHQWPATLVQPVGSPLSLECTVEGTSNPNLYWYRQAAGRGLQLLFYSVGIGQISSEVPQNLSASRPQDRQFILSSKKLLLSDSGFYLCAWSVWDRANEQFFGPGTRLTVL.